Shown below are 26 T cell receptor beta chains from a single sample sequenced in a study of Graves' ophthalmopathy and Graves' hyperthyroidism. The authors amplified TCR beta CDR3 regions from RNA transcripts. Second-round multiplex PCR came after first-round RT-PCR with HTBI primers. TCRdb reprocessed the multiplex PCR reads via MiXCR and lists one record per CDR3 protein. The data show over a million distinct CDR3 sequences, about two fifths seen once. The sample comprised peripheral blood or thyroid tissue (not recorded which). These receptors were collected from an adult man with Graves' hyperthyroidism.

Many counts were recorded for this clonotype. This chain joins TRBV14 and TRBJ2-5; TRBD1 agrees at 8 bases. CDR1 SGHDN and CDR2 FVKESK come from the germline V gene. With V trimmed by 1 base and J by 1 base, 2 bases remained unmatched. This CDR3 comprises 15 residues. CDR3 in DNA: TGTGCCAGCAGCCAAGGTGGACAGGGCCAAGAGACCCAGTACTTC. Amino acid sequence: CASSQGGQGQETQYF.

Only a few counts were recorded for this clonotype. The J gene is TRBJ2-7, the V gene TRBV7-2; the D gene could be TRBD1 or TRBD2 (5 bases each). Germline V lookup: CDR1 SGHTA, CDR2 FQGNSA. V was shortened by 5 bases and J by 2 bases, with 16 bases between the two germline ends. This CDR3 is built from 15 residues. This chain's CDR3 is CASSLWGPPPYEQYF. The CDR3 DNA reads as TGTGCCAGCAGCCTGTGGGGACCGCCGCCCTACGAGCAGTACTTC.

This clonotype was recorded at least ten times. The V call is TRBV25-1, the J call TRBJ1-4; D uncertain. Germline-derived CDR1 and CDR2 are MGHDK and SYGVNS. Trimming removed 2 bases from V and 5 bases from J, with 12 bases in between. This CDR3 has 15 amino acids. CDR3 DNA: TGTGCCAGCAGTGAAGAAACAACCAAGAATGAAAAACTGTTTTTT. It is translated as CASSEETTKNEKLFF.

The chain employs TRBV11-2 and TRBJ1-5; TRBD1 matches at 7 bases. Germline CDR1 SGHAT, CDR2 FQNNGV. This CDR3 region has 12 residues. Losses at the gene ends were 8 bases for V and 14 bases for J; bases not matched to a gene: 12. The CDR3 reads CASGPTGNNEHF. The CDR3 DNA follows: TGTGCCAGCGGGCCGACAGGGAATAACGAGCATTTT.

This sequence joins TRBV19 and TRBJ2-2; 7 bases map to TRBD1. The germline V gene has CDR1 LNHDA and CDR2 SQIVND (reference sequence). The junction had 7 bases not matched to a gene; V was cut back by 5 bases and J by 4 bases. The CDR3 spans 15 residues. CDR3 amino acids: CASSYSGQSTGELFF. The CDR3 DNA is TGTGCCAGTAGTTACTCGGGACAGTCCACCGGGGAGCTGTTTTTT.

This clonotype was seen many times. Here the CDR3 DNA reads TGTGCCAGCAGCCAAGAATGGGCTTCTCGGGCCTTCGGGCAGTACTTC. This sequence encodes CASSQEWASRAFGQYF. This sequence joins TRBV14 and TRBJ2-7; D is unclear. The CDR3 covers 16 residues. V was cut by 0 bases and J by 9 bases, with 21 bases left in between. Per the germline V gene, CDR1 is SGHDN and CDR2 is FVKESK.

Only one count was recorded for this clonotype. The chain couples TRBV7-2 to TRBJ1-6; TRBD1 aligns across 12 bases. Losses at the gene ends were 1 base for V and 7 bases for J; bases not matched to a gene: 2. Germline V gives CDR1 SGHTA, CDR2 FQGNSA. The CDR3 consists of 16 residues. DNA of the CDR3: TGTGCCAGCAGCTTAGGGGACAGGGGGCGCAATTCACCCCTCCACTTT. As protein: CASSLGDRGRNSPLHF. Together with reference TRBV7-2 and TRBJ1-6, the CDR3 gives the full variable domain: GAGVSQSPSNKVTEKGKDVELRCDPISGHTALYWYRQSLGQGLEFLIYFQGNSAPDKSGLPSDRFSAERTGGSVSTLTIQRTQQEDSAVYLCASSLGDRGRNSPLHFGNGTRLTVT.

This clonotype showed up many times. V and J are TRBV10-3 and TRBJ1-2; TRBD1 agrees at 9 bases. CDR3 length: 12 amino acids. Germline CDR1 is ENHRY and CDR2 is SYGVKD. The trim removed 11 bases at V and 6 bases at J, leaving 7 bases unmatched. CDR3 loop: CAVRQGEDGYTF. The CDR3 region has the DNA TGTGCCGTAAGACAGGGGGAGGATGGCTACACCTTC.

DNA of the CDR3: TGTGCCAGCAGGCGGGCCGGCTATGGCTACACCTTC. Protein sequence: CASRRAGYGYTF. The chain recombines TRBV7-3 with TRBJ1-2; D not certain. Trimming cost V 6 bases and J 4 bases, with 9 bases left between them. The CDR3 sequence is 12 residues long. Germline V CDR1 and CDR2: SGHTA, FQGTGA.

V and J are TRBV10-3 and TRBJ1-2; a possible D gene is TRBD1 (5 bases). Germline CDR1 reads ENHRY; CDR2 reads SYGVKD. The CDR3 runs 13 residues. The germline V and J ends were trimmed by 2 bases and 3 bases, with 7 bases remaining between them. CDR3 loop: CAISEGHDYGYTF. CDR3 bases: TGTGCCATCAGTGAGGGACACGACTATGGCTACACCTTC.

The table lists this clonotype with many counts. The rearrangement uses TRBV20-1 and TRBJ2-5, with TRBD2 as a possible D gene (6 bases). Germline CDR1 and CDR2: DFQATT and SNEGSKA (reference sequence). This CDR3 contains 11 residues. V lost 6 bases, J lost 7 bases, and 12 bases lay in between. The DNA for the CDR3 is TGCAGTGCGGGGGGACTTGGGACCCAGTACTTC. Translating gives CSAGGLGTQYF.

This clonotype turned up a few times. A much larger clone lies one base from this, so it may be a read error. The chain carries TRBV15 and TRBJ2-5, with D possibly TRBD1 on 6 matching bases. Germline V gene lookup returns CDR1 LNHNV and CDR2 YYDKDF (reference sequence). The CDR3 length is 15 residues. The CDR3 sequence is CATSRDLGKGETRYF. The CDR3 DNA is TGTGCCACCAGCAGAGATCTTGGGAAGGGGGAGACCCGGTACTTC.

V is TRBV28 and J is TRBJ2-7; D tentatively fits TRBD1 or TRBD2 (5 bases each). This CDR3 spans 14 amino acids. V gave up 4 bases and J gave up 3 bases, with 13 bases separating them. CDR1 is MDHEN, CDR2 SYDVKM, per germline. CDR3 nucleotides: TGTGCCAGCAGTTGGGACGGCACCAACTACGAGCAGTACTTC. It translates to CASSWDGTNYEQYF.

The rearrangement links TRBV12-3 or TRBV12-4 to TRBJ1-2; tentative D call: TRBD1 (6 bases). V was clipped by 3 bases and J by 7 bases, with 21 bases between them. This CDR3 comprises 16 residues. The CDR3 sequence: CASSFRTAGAQRGYTF. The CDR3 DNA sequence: TGTGCCAGCAGTTTTCGGACTGCAGGGGCTCAACGTGGCTACACCTTC.

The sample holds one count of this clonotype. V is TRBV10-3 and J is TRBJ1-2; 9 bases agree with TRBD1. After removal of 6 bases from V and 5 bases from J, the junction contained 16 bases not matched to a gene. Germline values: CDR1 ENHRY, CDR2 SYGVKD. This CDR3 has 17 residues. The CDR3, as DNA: TGTGCCATCAGACAGAACGGGACAGGGTCTGGTTCATATGGCTACACCTTC. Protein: CAIRQNGTGSGSYGYTF.

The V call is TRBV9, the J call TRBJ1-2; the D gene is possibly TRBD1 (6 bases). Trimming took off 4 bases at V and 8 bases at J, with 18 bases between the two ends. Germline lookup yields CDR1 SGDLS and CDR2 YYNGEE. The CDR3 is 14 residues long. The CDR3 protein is CASSPKAGADGYTF. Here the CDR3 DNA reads TGTGCCAGCAGCCCGAAAGCAGGGGCGGACGGCTACACCTTC.

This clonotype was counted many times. CDR3 nucleotides: TGCAGCGTACTACAGGGTAGCGGCTCTGGGGCCAACGTCCTGACTTTC. Amino acid sequence: CSVLQGSGSGANVLTF. The J gene is TRBJ2-6, the V gene TRBV29-1; the D gene could be TRBD1 or TRBD2 (6 bases each). V lost 6 bases and J lost 0, with 15 bases in between. CDR3 size: 16 residues. From germline, CDR1 is SQVTM and CDR2 ANQGSEA.

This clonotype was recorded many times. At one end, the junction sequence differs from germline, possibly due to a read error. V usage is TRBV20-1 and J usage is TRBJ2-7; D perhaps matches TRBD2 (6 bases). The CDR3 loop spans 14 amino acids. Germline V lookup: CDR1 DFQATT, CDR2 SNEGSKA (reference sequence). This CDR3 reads CSARDTGAHYEQYF. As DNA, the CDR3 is TGCAGTGCGAGAGATACGGGAGCCCATTACGAGCAGTACTTC.

The CDR3 spells CSATYPDRSSYEQYF. Here the CDR3 DNA reads TGCAGCGCGACCTATCCGGACAGGAGCTCCTACGAGCAGTACTTC. The rearrangement links TRBV29-1 to TRBJ2-7, with 7 bases aligning to TRBD1. Germline V gene data show CDR1 as SQVTM and CDR2 as ANQGSEA. V lost 7 bases and J lost 0; bases outside the gene matches: 12. The CDR3 covers 15 residues.

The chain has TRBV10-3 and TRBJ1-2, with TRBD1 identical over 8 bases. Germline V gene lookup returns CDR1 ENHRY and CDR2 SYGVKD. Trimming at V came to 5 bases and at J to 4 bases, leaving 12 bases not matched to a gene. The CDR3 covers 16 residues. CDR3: CAISTPRTGRVYGYTF. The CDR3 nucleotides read TGTGCCATCAGTACTCCTCGGACAGGGAGGGTCTATGGCTACACCTTC.

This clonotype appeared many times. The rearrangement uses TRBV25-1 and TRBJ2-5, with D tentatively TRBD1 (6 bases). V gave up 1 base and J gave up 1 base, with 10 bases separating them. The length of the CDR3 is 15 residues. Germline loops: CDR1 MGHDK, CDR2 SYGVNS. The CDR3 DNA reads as TGTGCCAGCAGTGAATTGGGGGCAGTCCAAGAGACCCAGTACTTC. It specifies CASSELGAVQETQYF.

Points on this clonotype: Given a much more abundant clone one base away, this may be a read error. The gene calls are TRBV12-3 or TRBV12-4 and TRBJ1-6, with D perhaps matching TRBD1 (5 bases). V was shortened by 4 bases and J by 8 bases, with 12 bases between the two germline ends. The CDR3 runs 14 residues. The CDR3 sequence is CASSSGTLDSPLHF. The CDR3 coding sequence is TGTGCCAGCAGTTCCGGGACCCTCGATTCACCCCTCCACTTT.

The CDR3 DNA sequence: TGCGCCAGCAGGGAAGGAGATCACGGAGCTTTCTTT. Protein: CASREGDHGAFF. This chain links TRBV10-2 with TRBJ1-1; no clear D. The germline V gene encodes CDR1 WSHSY and CDR2 SAAADI. CDR3 length equals 12 residues. V lost 6 bases, J lost 10 bases, and 15 bases lay in between.

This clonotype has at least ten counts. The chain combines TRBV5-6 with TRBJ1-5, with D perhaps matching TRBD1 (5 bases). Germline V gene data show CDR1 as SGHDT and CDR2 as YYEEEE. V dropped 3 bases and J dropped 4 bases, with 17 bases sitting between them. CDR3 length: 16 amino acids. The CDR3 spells CASSSIGHSANQPQHF. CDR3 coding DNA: TGTGCCAGCAGCTCGATCGGACACTCGGCTAATCAGCCCCAGCATTTT.

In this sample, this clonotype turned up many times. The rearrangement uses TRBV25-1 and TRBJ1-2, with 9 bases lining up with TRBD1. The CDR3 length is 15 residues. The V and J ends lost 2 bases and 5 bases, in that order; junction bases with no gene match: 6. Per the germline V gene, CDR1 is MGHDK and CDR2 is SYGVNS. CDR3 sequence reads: CASSEPGQGRYGYTF. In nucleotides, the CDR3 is TGTGCCAGCAGTGAACCGGGACAGGGAAGATATGGCTACACCTTC.

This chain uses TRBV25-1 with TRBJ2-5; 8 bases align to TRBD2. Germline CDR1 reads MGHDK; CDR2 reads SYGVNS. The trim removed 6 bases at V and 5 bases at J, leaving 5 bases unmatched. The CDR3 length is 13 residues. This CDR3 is CASSGGAMETQYF. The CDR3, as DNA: TGTGCCAGCAGCGGGGGGGCTATGGAGACCCAGTACTTC.